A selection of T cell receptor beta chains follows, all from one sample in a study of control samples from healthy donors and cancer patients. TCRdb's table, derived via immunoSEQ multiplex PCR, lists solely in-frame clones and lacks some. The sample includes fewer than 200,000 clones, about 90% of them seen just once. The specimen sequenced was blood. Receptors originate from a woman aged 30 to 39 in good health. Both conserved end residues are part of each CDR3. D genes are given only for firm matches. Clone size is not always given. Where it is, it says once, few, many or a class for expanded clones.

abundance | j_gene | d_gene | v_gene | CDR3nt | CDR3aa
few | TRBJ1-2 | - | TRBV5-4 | TGTGCCAGCAGCTTAGGGGACCTGGGCTACACCTTC | CASSLGDLGYTF
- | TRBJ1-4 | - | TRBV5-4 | TGTGCCAGCAGCTTAGTGGGGAATAATGAAAAACTGTTTTTT | CASSLVGNNEKLFF
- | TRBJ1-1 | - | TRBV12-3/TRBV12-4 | TGTGCCAGCAGTTATATGAACACTGAAGCTTTCTTT | CASSYMNTEAFF
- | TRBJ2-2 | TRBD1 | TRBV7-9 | TGTGCCAGCAGCTTACGAGCCTCGGGACAGGGAACCGGGGAGCTGTTTTTT | CASSLRASGQGTGELFF
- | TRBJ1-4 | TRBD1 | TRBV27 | TGTGCCAGCAGTTTCCTCGGGACAGCTAATGAAAAACTGTTTTTT | CASSFLGTANEKLFF
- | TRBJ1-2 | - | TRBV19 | TGTGCCAGTAGTCTTACAGGGCGGAAGGGTGGCTACACCTTC | CASSLTGRKGGYTF
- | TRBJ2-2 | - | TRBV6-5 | TGTGCCAGCAGTTACCGACTGGGCCTCACCGGGGAGCTGTTTTTT | CASSYRLGLTGELFF
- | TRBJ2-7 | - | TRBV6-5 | TGTGCCAGCAGCTTAGGACAGTCCTACGAGCAGTACTTC | CASSLGQSYEQYF
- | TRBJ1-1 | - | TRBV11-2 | TGTGCCAGCAGCCTACACTGGAACACTGAAGCTTTCTTT | CASSLHWNTEAFF
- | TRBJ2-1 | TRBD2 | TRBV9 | TGTGCCAGCAGCGTAGCTCAGACTAGCGGCAATGAGCAGTTCTTC | CASSVAQTSGNEQFF
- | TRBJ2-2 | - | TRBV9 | TGTGCCAGCAGCCCCCAGGGAGCGAACACCGGGGAGCTGTTTTTT | CASSPQGANTGELFF
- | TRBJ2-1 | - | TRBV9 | TGTGCCAGCAAGGCCGGGGGCCAAGGTAATGAGCAGTTCTTC | CASKAGGQGNEQFF
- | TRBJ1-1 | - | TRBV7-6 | TGTGCCAGCAGCTTGGGGGGGCTCGGCACTGAAGCTTTCTTT | CASSLGGLGTEAFF
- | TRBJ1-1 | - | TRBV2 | TGTGCCAGCAGTGAACCGGGGAACACTGAAGCTTTCTTT | CASSEPGNTEAFF
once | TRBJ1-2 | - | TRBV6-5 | TGTGCCAGCAGTTACGGTCGACTGAGAGATGGAGGCTACACCTTC | CASSYGRLRDGGYTF
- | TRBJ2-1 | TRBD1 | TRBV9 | TGTGCCAGCAGCCCTTCTGGGACAGCGCTATACAATGAGCAGTTCTTC | CASSPSGTALYNEQFF
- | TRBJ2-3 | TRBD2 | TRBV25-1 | TGTGCCAGCAGTCCCCGGGAGGGCCTCACAGATACGCAGTATTTT | CASSPREGLTDTQYF
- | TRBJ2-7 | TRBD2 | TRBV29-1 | TGCAGCGTCCTTAGCGGGAGGGAGAACGAGCAGTACTTC | CSVLSGRENEQYF
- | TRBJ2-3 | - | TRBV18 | TGTGCCAGCTCACCATTTCCCCAGGGAATGAGAGTTACAGATACGCAGTATTTT | CASSPFPQGMRVTDTQYF
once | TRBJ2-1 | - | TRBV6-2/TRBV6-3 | TGTGCCAGCAGTTACTCGGTAAGAAGCTCCTACAATGAGCAGTTCTTC | CASSYSVRSSYNEQFF
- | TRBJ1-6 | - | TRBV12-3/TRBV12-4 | TGTGCCAGCAGGCGGGGGATCTCACCCCTCCACTTT | CASRRGISPLHF
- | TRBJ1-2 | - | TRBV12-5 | TGTGCTAGTGGTTTGGGGAGCGCCTATGGCTACACCTTC | CASGLGSAYGYTF
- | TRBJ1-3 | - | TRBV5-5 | TGTGCCAGCAGCCGGGACCTGGGAAACACCATATATTTT | CASSRDLGNTIYF
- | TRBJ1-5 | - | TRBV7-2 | TGTGCCAGCAGCTTAGTCCCGGGGAATCAGCCCCAGCATTTT | CASSLVPGNQPQHF
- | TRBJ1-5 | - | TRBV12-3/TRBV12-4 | TGTGCCAGCAGTTCCGTGGGTAACCAGCCCCAGCATTTT | CASSSVGNQPQHF
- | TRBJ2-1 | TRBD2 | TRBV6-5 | TGTGCCAGCAGACTAGCGGGAGGGCCTAATGAGCAGTTCTTC | CASRLAGGPNEQFF
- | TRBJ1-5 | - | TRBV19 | TGTGCCAGTAGTACCATATTAAGCAATCAGCCCCAGCATTTT | CASSTILSNQPQHF
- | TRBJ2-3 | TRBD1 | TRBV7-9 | TGTGCCAGCAGCTTGGGGACAGGGGTCTATACGCAGTATTTT | CASSLGTGVYTQYF
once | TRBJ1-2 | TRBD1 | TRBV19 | TGTGCCAGCGGGAGGGGACAGGACTATGGCTACACCTTC | CASGRGQDYGYTF
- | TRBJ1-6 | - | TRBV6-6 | TGTGCCAGCAGTACGGGCCCCTATAATTCACCCCTCCACTTT | CASSTGPYNSPLHF
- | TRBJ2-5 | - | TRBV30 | TGTGCCTGGAGTGAGGGGTGGAGACAAGAGACCCAGTACTTC | CAWSEGWRQETQYF
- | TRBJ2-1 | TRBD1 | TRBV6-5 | TGTGCCAGCACACGACAGGGGGACTACAATGAGCAGTTCTTC | CASTRQGDYNEQFF
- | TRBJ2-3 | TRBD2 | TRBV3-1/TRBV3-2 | TGTGCCAGCAGCCAAGGGACTAGACACACAGATACGCAGTATTTT | CASSQGTRHTDTQYF
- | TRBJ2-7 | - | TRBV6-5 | TGTGCCAGCAGTTACAGGGATTCCTACGAGCAGTACTTC | CASSYRDSYEQYF
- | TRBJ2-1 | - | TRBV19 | TGTGCCAGTAGTATAGGGGTGTTGAAGTGGGCCGATTTTGAGCAGTTCTTC | CASSIGVLKWADFEQFF
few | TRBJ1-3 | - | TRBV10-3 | TGTGCCATCAGTGAGTCTAGCCGGCACACCATATATTTT | CAISESSRHTIYF
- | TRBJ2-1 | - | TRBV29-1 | TGCAGCTTCTCCATCAGGGACAATGAGCAGTTCTTC | CSFSIRDNEQFF
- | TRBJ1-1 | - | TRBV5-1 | TGCGCCAGCAGCTCGGGGGGCAGCTCATTAACTTTCTTT | CASSSGGSSLTFF
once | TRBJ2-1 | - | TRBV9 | TGTGCCAGCAGCGTAGGAAACGGGAACAATGAGCAGTTCTTC | CASSVGNGNNEQFF
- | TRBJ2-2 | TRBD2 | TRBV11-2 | TGTGCCAGCAGCTTATTAGCGGGAGGGGTCGCCGGGGAGCTGTTTTTT | CASSLLAGGVAGELFF
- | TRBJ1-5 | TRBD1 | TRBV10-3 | TGTGCCACCAATTCGAACAACAGGGGAAGCAATCAGCCCCAGCATTTT | CATNSNNRGSNQPQHF
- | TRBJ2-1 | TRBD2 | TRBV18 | TGTGCCAGCTCACCAAGGACTAGCGGGGCCTACAATGAGCAGTTCTTC | CASSPRTSGAYNEQFF
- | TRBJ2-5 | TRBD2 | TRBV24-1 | TGTGCCACCAGTGATCGGGGGGGAAAGACCCAGTACTTC | CATSDRGGKTQYF
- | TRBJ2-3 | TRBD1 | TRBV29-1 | TGCAGCGTTGAAGGCGGACAGGGTGGAACAGATACGCAGTATTTT | CSVEGGQGGTDTQYF
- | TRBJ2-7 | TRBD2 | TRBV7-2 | TGTGCCAGCAGCTTCGGTAGCGGGACTTACGAGCAGTACTTC | CASSFGSGTYEQYF
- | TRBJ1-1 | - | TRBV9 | TGTGCCAGCAGCGTAACCGGGACTTTGAACACTGAAGCTTTCTTT | CASSVTGTLNTEAFF
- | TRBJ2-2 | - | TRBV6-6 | TGTGCCATACGGACAGAAACAACCGGGGAGCTGTTTTTT | CAIRTETTGELFF
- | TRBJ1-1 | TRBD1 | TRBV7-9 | TGTGCCAGCAGCTCAGACAGGGACCTGAACACTGAAGCTTTCTTT | CASSSDRDLNTEAFF
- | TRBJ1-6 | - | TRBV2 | TGTGCCAGCAGACCCTCAGGGACCAATTCACCCCTCCACTTT | CASRPSGTNSPLHF
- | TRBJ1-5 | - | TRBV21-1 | TGTGCCAGCAGCAAAGGGGCACCAAGTAGCAATCAGCCCCAGCATTTT | CASSKGAPSSNQPQHF
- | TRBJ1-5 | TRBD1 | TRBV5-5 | TGTGCCAGCAGCCCCGGACAGGGGCGTAGCAATCAGCCCCAGCATTTT | CASSPGQGRSNQPQHF
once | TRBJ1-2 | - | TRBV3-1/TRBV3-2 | TGTGCCAGCAGCCAAGGGTACAAGGGCTACACCTTC | CASSQGYKGYTF
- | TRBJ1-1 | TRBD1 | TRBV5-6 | TGTGCCAGCAGCAGAAGACAGGGGGTGGTGAACACTGAAGCTTTCTTT | CASSRRQGVVNTEAFF
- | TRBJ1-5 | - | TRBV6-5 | TGTGCCAGCAGGGGAGGTCAGCCCCAGCATTTT | CASRGGQPQHF
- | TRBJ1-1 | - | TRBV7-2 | TGTGCCAGCAGCAGGGTTGCTGAAGCTTTCTTT | CASSRVAEAFF
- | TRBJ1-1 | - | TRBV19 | TGTGCCAGTAGTATACCCAGCAGAAACCTACTTAACACTGAAGCTTTCTTT | CASSIPSRNLLNTEAFF